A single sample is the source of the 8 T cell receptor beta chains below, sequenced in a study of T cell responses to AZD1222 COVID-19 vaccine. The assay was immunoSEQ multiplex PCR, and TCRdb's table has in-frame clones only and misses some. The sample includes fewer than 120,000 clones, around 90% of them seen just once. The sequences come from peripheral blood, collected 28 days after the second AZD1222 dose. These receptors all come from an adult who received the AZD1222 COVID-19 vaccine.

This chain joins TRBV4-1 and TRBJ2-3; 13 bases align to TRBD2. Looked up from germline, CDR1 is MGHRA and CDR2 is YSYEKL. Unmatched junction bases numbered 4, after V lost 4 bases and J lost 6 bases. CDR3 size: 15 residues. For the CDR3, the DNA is TGCGCCAGCAGCCCTGGGACTAGCGGGGCGGATACGCAGTATTTT. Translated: CASSPGTSGADTQYF.

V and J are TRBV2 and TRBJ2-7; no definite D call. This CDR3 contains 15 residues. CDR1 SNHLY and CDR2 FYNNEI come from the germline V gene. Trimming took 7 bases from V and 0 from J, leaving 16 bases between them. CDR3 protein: CASILYGTSSYEQYF. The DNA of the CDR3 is TGTGCCAGCATTTTGTATGGAACCAGCTCCTACGAGCAGTACTTC.

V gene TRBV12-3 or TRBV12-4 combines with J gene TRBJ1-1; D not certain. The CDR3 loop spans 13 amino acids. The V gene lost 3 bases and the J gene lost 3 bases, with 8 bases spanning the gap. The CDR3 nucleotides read TGTGCCAGCAGTTTCGGTGGGGACACTGAAGCTTTCTTT. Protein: CASSFGGDTEAFF.

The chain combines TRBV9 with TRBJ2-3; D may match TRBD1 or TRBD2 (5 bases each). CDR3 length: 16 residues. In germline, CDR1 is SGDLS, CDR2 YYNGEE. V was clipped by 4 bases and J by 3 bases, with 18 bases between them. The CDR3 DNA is TGTGCCAGCAGCCCCTTGGGGGTGGATGGGACAGATACGCAGTATTTT. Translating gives CASSPLGVDGTDTQYF.

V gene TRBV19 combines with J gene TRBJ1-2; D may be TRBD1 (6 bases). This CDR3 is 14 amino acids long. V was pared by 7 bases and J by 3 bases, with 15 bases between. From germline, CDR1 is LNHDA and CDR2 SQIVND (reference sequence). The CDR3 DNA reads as TGTGCCAGTATTTCTCCGGACAGATACTATGGCTACACCTTC. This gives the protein CASISPDRYYGYTF.

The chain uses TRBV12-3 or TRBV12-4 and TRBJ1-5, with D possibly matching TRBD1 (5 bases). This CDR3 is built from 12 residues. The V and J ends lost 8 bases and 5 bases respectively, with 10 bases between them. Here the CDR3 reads CASQGSDQPQHF. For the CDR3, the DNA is TGTGCCAGCCAGGGATCCGATCAGCCCCAGCATTTT.

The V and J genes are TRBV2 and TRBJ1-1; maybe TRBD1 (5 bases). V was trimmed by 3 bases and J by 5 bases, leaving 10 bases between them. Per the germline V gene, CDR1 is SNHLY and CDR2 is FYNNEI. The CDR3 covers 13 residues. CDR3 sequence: CASSDARVTEAFF. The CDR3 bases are TGTGCCAGCAGTGACGCCAGGGTAACTGAAGCTTTCTTT.

CDR3: CASSQGGGRETQYF. The CDR3 nucleotides read TGTGCCAGCAGCCAAGGAGGGGGGAGGGAGACCCAGTACTTC. The rearrangement links TRBV4-2 to TRBJ2-5; D is tentatively TRBD1 or TRBD2 (6 bases each). CDR3 length: 14 residues. V lost 1 base and J lost 5, with 11 bases in between. The germline V gene has CDR1 LGHNA and CDR2 YNFKEQ.